The text below deals with one T cell receptor beta chain. This CDR3 region has 13 residues. Between the trimmed V and J ends, which lost 4 bases and 3 bases, there was a span of 4 bases. In the source study's methods: Estimation of nucleated cell counts was performed using reference gene primer amplification. The data were produced by immunoSEQ multiplex PCR, yet TCRdb's version contains in-frame clones alone and is incomplete. The D gene and trimming were derived from the DNA, and the V and J assignments and clone size from that table. The sample comprises some 250,000 clones, around 89% of which are singletons, and around 0.99% rests with the top ten. This sample was taken from a study of blood T cell repertoires in COVID-19. Study summary: The United States, Italy and Spain supplied acute and convalescent COVID-19 samples.

Sequencing was performed on peripheral blood. V usage is TRBV12-3 or TRBV12-4 and J usage is TRBJ2-6; no definite D call. This sequence originates from a woman between 35 and 50 years old who had recovered from COVID-19. The CDR3 loop is CASSYGGANVLTF. The DNA of the CDR3 is TGTGCCAGCAGTTACGGTGGGGCCAACGTCCTGACTTTC.